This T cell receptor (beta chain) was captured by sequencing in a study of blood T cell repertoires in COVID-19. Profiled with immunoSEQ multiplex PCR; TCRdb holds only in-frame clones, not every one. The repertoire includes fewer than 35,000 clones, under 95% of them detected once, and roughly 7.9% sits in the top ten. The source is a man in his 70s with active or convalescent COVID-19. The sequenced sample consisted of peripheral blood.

CDR3 loop: CASSYAGGALLETQYF. The CDR3, as DNA: TGTGCCAGCAGTTACGCGGGGGGGGCTCTCCTCGAGACCCAGTACTTC. The chain links TRBV6-6 to TRBJ2-5, with 9 bases lining up with TRBD2. The ends lost 2 bases at V and 5 bases at J; junction bases unmatched: 9. CDR3 size: 16 residues. Germline V gives CDR1 MNHNY, CDR2 SVGAGI (reference sequence).